The 25 T cell receptor beta chains below were found in one sample sequenced in a study of Ad26.COV2.S vaccination and SARS-CoV-2 variants. Treatment denoted: roughly 18 received Ad26.COV2.S at low or high dose, single or two shots; 5 received placebo; per-sample allocation not given. On day 63 after the first injection, vaccine and placebo recipients gave samples. Assay: immunoSEQ multiplex PCR; the TCRdb copy retains only in-frame clones and omits some. The repertoire has about 350,000 clones, approximately 86% of them found once; the top ten carry over 8.5%. The source material was peripheral blood, sampled in a trial of Ad26.COV2.S vaccine versus placebo. The source of these receptors is a person aged 18-65 years who received the Ad26.COV2.S COVID-19 vaccine or a placebo.

The chain links TRBV3-1 (or the pseudogene TRBV3-2) to TRBJ2-3, with 9 bases matching TRBD2. The CDR3 is 16 amino acids. The V gene end was trimmed by 4 bases and the J gene end by 1 base; junction bases not matched to a gene: 6. Per germline, CDR1 LGHDT and CDR2 YNNKEL (reference sequence). CDR3 amino acids: CASSRSSSGGTDTQYF. The CDR3 region has the DNA TGTGCCAGCAGCCGGAGCTCTAGCGGGGGCACAGATACGCAGTATTTT.

The chain is built from TRBV24-1 and TRBJ1-1; D call uncertain. The CDR3 has 14 amino acids. Trimming removed 1 base at V and 4 bases at J, with 9 bases between. Germline V CDR1 and CDR2: KGHDR, SFDVKD. The CDR3 DNA reads as TGTGCCACCAGTGATTTCGCACGGGGCACTGAAGCTTTCTTT. The encoded protein is CATSDFARGTEAFF.

The chain uses TRBV4-3 and TRBJ2-7; TRBD2 aligns across 13 bases. Trimming at V came to 3 bases and at J to 2 bases, leaving 4 bases not matched to a gene. The V gene's germline CDR1 is LGHNA and CDR2 YSLEER. This CDR3 is built from 16 residues. The CDR3 nucleotides read TGCGCCAGCAGCCAGACTAGCGGGGGGCCCGCCTACGAGCAGTACTTC. Translation gives CASSQTSGGPAYEQYF.

The genes are TRBV12-5 and TRBJ2-3, with D perhaps matching TRBD2 (6 bases). In germline, CDR1 is LGHNT, CDR2 FRNRAP. The length of the CDR3 is 16 residues. The germline V and J ends were trimmed by 0 bases and 0 bases, with 10 bases remaining between them. CDR3 in DNA: TGTGCTAGTGGTTTGGTATCGGGGGTAAGCACAGATACGCAGTATTTT. As protein: CASGLVSGVSTDTQYF.

This clone is a singleton in its sample. J is TRBJ2-5 and V is TRBV10-3; the D call may be TRBD1 or TRBD2 (6 bases each). Germline lookup yields CDR1 ENHRY and CDR2 SYGVKD. The CDR3 is 14 residues long. The ends were cut back, 6 bases at V and 0 bases at J, with 11 bases in the middle. The chain's CDR3 is CAIRNRDYQETQYF. In nucleotides, the CDR3 is TGTGCCATCAGGAACAGGGACTACCAAGAGACCCAGTACTTC.

V gene TRBV15 combines with J gene TRBJ1-2, with TRBD1 matching 8 bases. The CDR3 length is 14 residues. V shed 3 bases and J 3 bases; nucleotides not matched to a gene: 3. CDR1 and CDR2 (germline): LNHNV, YYDKDF (reference sequence). The CDR3 spells CATSSRGQDYGYTF. The CDR3 DNA is TGTGCCACCAGCAGTCGGGGACAGGACTATGGCTACACCTTC.

The gene calls are TRBV7-9 and TRBJ1-5, with D tentatively TRBD1 (5 bases). The CDR3 totals 14 residues. Germline values: CDR1 SEHNR, CDR2 FQNEAQ (reference sequence). The V end was cut by 4 bases, the J end by 4 bases, with 11 bases between. CDR3 in amino acids: CASSSDQGNQPQHF. CDR3 sequence (DNA): TGTGCCAGCAGCTCCGATCAGGGTAATCAGCCCCAGCATTTT.

V usage is TRBV18 and J usage is TRBJ2-2; 8 bases agree with TRBD1. V lost 5 bases to trimming and J lost 4 bases; unmatched junction nucleotides: 6. Germline CDR1 and CDR2: KGHSH and LQKENI. The CDR3 runs 15 residues. The CDR3 nucleotides read TGTGCCAGCTCATCTGGACAGGGCGGCACCGGGGAGCTGTTTTTT. It encodes CASSSGQGGTGELFF.

The chain joins TRBV7-8 to TRBJ1-1, with unresolved D. Germline values: CDR1 SGHVS, CDR2 FQNEAQ. This CDR3 contains 13 residues. Between the trimmed V and J ends, which lost 4 bases and 1 base, there was a span of 7 bases. In nucleotides, the CDR3 is TGTGCCAGCAGCTCTACACGGAACACTGAAGCTTTCTTT. As protein: CASSSTRNTEAFF.

The chain is built from TRBV10-2 and TRBJ1-4; a weak D match, TRBD1 (6 bases). The CDR3 covers 13 residues. The germline V gene has CDR1 WSHSY and CDR2 SAAADI. The germline V and J ends were trimmed by 6 bases and 7 bases, with 12 bases remaining between them. The chain's CDR3 is CASRETGFEKLFF. CDR3 nucleotides: TGCGCCAGCAGGGAGACAGGTTTTGAAAAACTGTTTTTT.

The rearrangement joins TRBV2 to TRBJ2-2; tentatively, D is TRBD1 (7 bases). V lost 5 bases and J 0 bases, leaving 10 bases between the germline ends. CDR3 length equals 15 residues. Per the germline V gene, CDR1 is SNHLY and CDR2 is FYNNEI. The CDR3 DNA reads as TGTGCCAGCAGTTCCAGGGGGGCGAACACCGGGGAGCTGTTTTTT. It translates to CASSSRGANTGELFF.

J is TRBJ1-4 and V is TRBV4-2; 8 positions match TRBD1. The CDR3 has 18 residues. Germline CDR1 reads LGHNA; CDR2 reads YNFKEQ. V dropped 2 bases and J dropped 0; count of bases not matched to a gene: 8. CDR3 in DNA: TGTGCCAGCAGCCAACTACCGGGACAGGCGGCAACTAATGAAAAACTGTTTTTT. Its translation is CASSQLPGQAATNEKLFF.

V and J are TRBV24-1 and TRBJ1-4, with D possibly matching TRBD1 (5 bases). Germline V lookup: CDR1 KGHDR, CDR2 SFDVKD. Trimming left V 5 bases short and J 4 bases short, with 13 bases between. This CDR3 is 15 amino acids long. The CDR3 reads CATSAATGGNEKLFF. DNA of the CDR3: TGTGCCACCAGTGCGGCCACAGGCGGTAATGAAAAACTGTTTTTT.

This rearrangement joins TRBV6-5 to TRBJ1-4; weak D call: TRBD1 (6 bases). V was trimmed by 6 bases and J by 6 bases, leaving 14 bases between them. Germline V gene data show CDR1 as MNHEY and CDR2 as SVGAGI. CDR3 length: 14 residues. The CDR3 bases are TGTGCCAGCAGCACCGGGACACAATATGAAAAACTGTTTTTT. Translating it yields CASSTGTQYEKLFF.

The rearrangement links TRBV4-3 to TRBJ2-7; a weak D match, TRBD1 (5 bases). This CDR3 has 14 amino acids. Between the trimmed V and J ends, which lost 1 base and 0 bases, there was a span of 7 bases. Germline V gene data show CDR1 as LGHNA and CDR2 as YSLEER. The CDR3 reads CASSQVQGSYEQYF. CDR3 coding DNA: TGCGCCAGCAGCCAAGTCCAGGGCTCCTACGAGCAGTACTTC.

The chain is built from TRBV4-3 and TRBJ1-1; a possible D gene is TRBD1 (5 bases). V was pared by 2 bases and J by 7 bases, with 17 bases between. The CDR3 extends over 15 amino acids. Germline CDR1 LGHNA, CDR2 YSLEER. This chain's CDR3 is CASSQRRLGVSEAFF. The CDR3 DNA reads TGCGCCAGCAGCCAAAGGAGGTTGGGGGTTAGTGAAGCTTTCTTT.

The chain recombines TRBV18 with TRBJ2-1, with D possibly being TRBD2 (6 bases). V was trimmed by 7 bases and J by 2 bases, leaving 12 bases between them. The CDR3 covers 14 residues. Germline values: CDR1 KGHSH, CDR2 LQKENI. CDR3 region: CASFRREPYNEQFF. The CDR3 DNA sequence: TGTGCCAGCTTTAGGAGGGAGCCCTACAATGAGCAGTTCTTC. Full variable domain (outside the CDR3, taken from reference TRBV18 and TRBJ2-1): NAGVMQNPRHLVRRRGQEARLRCSPMKGHSHVYWYRQLPEEGLKFMVYLQKENIIDESGMPKERFSAEFPKEGPSILRIQQVVRGDSAAYFCASFRREPYNEQFFGPGTRLTVL.

The chain joins TRBV24-1 to TRBJ2-1; D call uncertain. Trimming took 2 bases from V and 4 from J, leaving 17 bases between them. CDR3 length: 17 residues. Per the germline V gene, CDR1 is KGHDR and CDR2 is SFDVKD. The CDR3 DNA sequence: TGTGCCACCAGTGATTCTGGACGGATCGGAACATACAATGAGCAGTTCTTC. This gives the protein CATSDSGRIGTYNEQFF.

The CDR3 spells CASSFNRGGNEQFF. The CDR3 coding sequence is TGTGCCAGCAGTTTTAACAGGGGGGGTAATGAGCAGTTCTTC. The V call is TRBV27, the J call TRBJ2-1, with D perhaps TRBD1 (8 bases). Germline V gives CDR1 MNHEY, CDR2 SMNVEV (reference sequence). Trimming removed 3 bases at V and 7 bases at J, with 13 bases between. This CDR3 region has 14 residues.

In this sample, this clone turned up once. The V gene is TRBV4-3, the J gene TRBJ1-2, with 9 bases fitting TRBD1. Trimming took 4 bases from V and 4 from J; bases not matched to a gene: 10. Germline CDR1 reads LGHNA; CDR2 reads YSLEER. The CDR3 totals 16 residues. The CDR3 DNA reads as TGCGCCAGCAGCCCGACTTACGGGACAGGGTCCTATGGCTACACCTTC. Residues: CASSPTYGTGSYGYTF.

The rearrangement joins TRBV2 to TRBJ2-3; tentatively, D is TRBD1 (5 bases). Trimming stripped 3 bases from V and 2 bases from J, with 12 bases between. CDR1 and CDR2 (germline): SNHLY, FYNNEI. This CDR3 is 15 amino acids long. CDR3 nucleotides: TGTGCCAGCAGTGAGCAGGGTTCGGTCACAGATACGCAGTATTTT. Translating it yields CASSEQGSVTDTQYF. Full variable domain (outside the CDR3, taken from reference TRBV2 and TRBJ2-3): EPEVTQTPSHQVTQMGQEVILRCVPISNHLYFYWYRQILGQKVEFLVSFYNNEISEKSEIFDDQFSVERPDGSNFTLKIRSTKLEDSAMYFCASSEQGSVTDTQYFGPGTRLTVL.

The V gene is TRBV19, the J gene TRBJ1-4; a weak D match, TRBD1 (6 bases). Germline V lookup: CDR1 LNHDA, CDR2 SQIVND (reference sequence). This CDR3 is built from 16 residues. V lost 0 bases to trimming and J lost 11 bases, with 19 bases between them. The CDR3 region is CASSIEGLGGRGKLFF. The CDR3 region has the DNA TGTGCCAGTAGTATAGAGGGACTCGGGGGGCGAGGGAAACTGTTTTTT.

In this sample, this clone turned up a few times. J is TRBJ1-1 and V is TRBV6-5; possibly TRBD1 for D (5 bases). CDR3 size: 14 residues. Looked up from germline, CDR1 is MNHEY and CDR2 is SVGAGI. The germline V and J ends were trimmed by 4 bases and 0 bases, with 9 bases remaining between them. CDR3 protein: CASSLGPLNTEAFF. The CDR3 DNA reads TGTGCCAGCAGTTTGGGGCCATTGAACACTGAAGCTTTCTTT.

CDR3 sequence reads: CASSPLGASLSYNEQFF. CDR3 in DNA: TGTGCCAGCAGCCCACTGGGGGCTAGCCTCTCCTACAATGAGCAGTTCTTC. The chain has TRBV5-6 and TRBJ2-1, with a possible D match to TRBD1 (6 bases). Looked up from germline, CDR1 is SGHDT and CDR2 is YYEEEE. Trimming removed 4 bases at V and 0 bases at J, with 17 bases between. This CDR3 spans 17 amino acids.

As to this clone: Additional DNA sequences in this sample encode the identical CDR3. The chain links TRBV7-2 to TRBJ2-5; D gene unclear. Between the trimmed V and J ends, which lost 3 bases and 1 base, there was a span of 6 bases. Germline V gives CDR1 SGHTA, CDR2 FQGNSA. The CDR3 runs 13 residues. CDR3: CASSLGGQETQYF. In nucleotides, the CDR3 is TGTGCCAGCAGCTTGGGTGGCCAAGAGACCCAGTACTTC.